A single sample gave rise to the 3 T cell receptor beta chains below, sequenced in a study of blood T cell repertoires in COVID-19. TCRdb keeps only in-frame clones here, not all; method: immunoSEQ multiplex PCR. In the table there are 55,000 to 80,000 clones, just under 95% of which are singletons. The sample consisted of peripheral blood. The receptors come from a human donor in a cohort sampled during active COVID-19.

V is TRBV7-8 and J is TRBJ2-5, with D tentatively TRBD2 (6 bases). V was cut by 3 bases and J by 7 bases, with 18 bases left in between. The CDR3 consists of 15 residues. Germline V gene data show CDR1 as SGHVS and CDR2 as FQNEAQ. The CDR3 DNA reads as TGTGCCAGCAGCTTTGGGTATGGGACTTTAGGGACCCAGTACTTC. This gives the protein CASSFGYGTLGTQYF. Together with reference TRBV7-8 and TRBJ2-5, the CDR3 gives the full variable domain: GAGVSQSPRYKVAKRGQDVALRCDPISGHVSLFWYQQALGQGPEFLTYFQNEAQLDKSGLPSDRFFAERPEGSVSTLKIQRTQQEDSAVYLCASSFGYGTLGTQYFGPGTRLLVL.

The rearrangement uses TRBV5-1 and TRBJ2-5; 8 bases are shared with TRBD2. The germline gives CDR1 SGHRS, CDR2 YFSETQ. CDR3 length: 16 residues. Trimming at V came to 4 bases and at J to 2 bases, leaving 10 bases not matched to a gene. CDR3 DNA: TGCGCCAGCAGCGCACCGGGACTAGAGAGTCAAGAGACCCAGTACTTC. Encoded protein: CASSAPGLESQETQYF.

The CDR3 spells CASGLDLAPASEQYF. CDR3 nucleotide sequence: TGTGCTAGTGGTTTGGACCTAGCCCCCGCCTCCGAGCAGTACTTC. V is TRBV12-5 and J is TRBJ2-7; the D gene is possibly TRBD2 (5 bases). The germline V gene has CDR1 LGHNT and CDR2 FRNRAP. The CDR3 loop spans 15 amino acids. Trimming removed 1 base at V and 6 bases at J, with 16 bases between.